These T cell receptor beta chains were read from a single sample in a study of T-cell memory formation after mild COVID-19. TCRdb re-called the 5' RACE reads through MiXCR, storing one row per CDR3 protein. The table lists about 110,000 distinct CDR3 sequences, roughly a sixth of them singletons. The sample consisted of PBMCs or a T cell subset sorted from them (not recorded which). The receptors originated from a man in his late teens or twenties who had mild COVID-19 (a few samples of this study predate the infection). Cell type and time point are not known. CDR3s include the opening cysteine and the closing phenylalanine or tryptophan. D genes are given only for firm matches. The size of a clone is reported for some rows only, either as once, few or many, or as a class for expanded clones.

cdr3_length d_call j_call clone_size v_call cdr3_aa cdr3_nt
14 . TRBJ1-1 . TRBV29-1 CSHLGFRGNTEAFF TGCAGCCACCTGGGGTTTAGGGGGAACACTGAAGCTTTCTTT
14 . TRBJ1-1 . TRBV20-1 CSARPGGGGEEAFF TGCAGTGCTCGCCCTGGGGGGGGCGGAGAGGAAGCTTTCTTT
15 TRBD1 TRBJ1-1 . TRBV7-6 CASSQGQGKNTEAFF TGTGCCAGCAGCCAGGGACAGGGGAAGAACACTGAAGCTTTCTTT
12 . TRBJ2-1 few TRBV5-1 CASSLEHTEQFF TGCGCCAGCAGCTTGGAGCACACTGAGCAGTTCTTC
16 TRBD2 TRBJ2-1 . TRBV10-3 CAISEVTSGVNNEQFF TGTGCCATCAGTGAGGTGACTAGCGGGGTAAACAATGAGCAGTTCTTC
12 . TRBJ2-4 . TRBV7-2 CASSLQGNIQYF TGTGCCAGCAGCTTGCAGGGAAACATTCAGTACTTC
14 TRBD1 TRBJ1-5 few TRBV12-3/TRBV12-4 CASSWGQGGQPQHF TGTGCCAGCAGTTGGGGACAGGGGGGACAGCCCCAGCATTTT
12 . TRBJ1-2 few TRBV12-3/TRBV12-4 CASSLPRLGYTF TGTGCCAGCAGTTTGCCCCGTCTTGGCTACACCTTC
17 . TRBJ1-6 few TRBV7-9 CASSRPMGTSYNSPLHF TGTGCCAGCAGCCGTCCGATGGGGACCTCCTATAATTCACCCCTCCACTTT
14 . TRBJ2-7 . TRBV10-3 CAINPQGLSYEQYF TGTGCCATCAACCCACAGGGCCTCTCCTACGAGCAGTACTTC
14 . TRBJ1-4 . TRBV7-2 CASSSFVRPEKLFF TGTGCCAGCAGCTCCTTTGTACGGCCTGAAAAACTGTTTTTT
14 . TRBJ2-7 . TRBV18 CASSELGRGFEQYF TGTGCCAGCTCAGAACTCGGCAGGGGATTCGAGCAGTACTTC
13 . TRBJ1-2 . TRBV7-8 CASSFEPNYGYTF TGTGCCAGCAGCTTCGAACCCAACTATGGCTACACCTTC
16 . TRBJ2-1 many TRBV7-3 CASSSSPNTRIDEQFF TGTGCCAGCAGCTCGTCCCCCAACACCCGGATCGATGAGCAGTTCTTC
13 . TRBJ2-5 . TRBV7-6 CASSLTLQETQYF TGTGCCAGCAGCTTGACACTCCAAGAGACCCAGTACTTC
13 . TRBJ2-3 few TRBV20-1 CSAGTPQADTQYF TGCAGTGCTGGGACTCCCCAGGCAGATACGCAGTATTTT
16 . TRBJ2-6 . TRBV19 CASTPYTGTGANVLTF TGTGCCAGTACCCCTTACACAGGGACCGGGGCCAACGTCCTGACTTTC
18 . TRBJ2-7 many TRBV30 CAWSVNPPRGALTYEQYF TGTGCCTGGAGTGTAAACCCTCCCCGGGGGGCCCTAACCTACGAGCAGTACTTC
13 . TRBJ2-5 . TRBV6-5 CASRFYEEETQYF TGTGCCAGCAGGTTCTACGAAGAAGAGACCCAGTACTTC
15 TRBD2 TRBJ2-5 . TRBV15 CATAPRLALRETQYF TGTGCCACCGCTCCCAGACTAGCGTTACGGGAGACCCAGTACTTC
15 . TRBJ2-5 few TRBV5-1 CASSLLQRVQETQYF TGCGCCAGCAGCTTGCTACAGAGGGTACAAGAGACCCAGTACTTC
15 . TRBJ2-3 . TRBV7-8 CASSLDGPRTDTQYF TGTGCCAGCAGCTTAGATGGACCGCGAACAGATACGCAGTATTTT
15 TRBD1 TRBJ2-1 few TRBV15 CATSREGQGFNEQFF TGTGCCACCAGCAGAGAGGGACAGGGCTTCAATGAGCAGTTCTTC
16 TRBD2 TRBJ2-3 . TRBV5-1 CASSPEGLPTTDTQYF TGCGCCAGCAGCCCGGAGGGACTACCGACCACAGATACGCAGTATTTT
14 TRBD1 TRBJ2-1 few TRBV5-1 CASSYGQGANEQFF TGCGCCAGCAGCTACGGACAGGGGGCGAATGAGCAGTTCTTC
11 . TRBJ2-1 many TRBV4-2 CASSQHNEQFF TGTGCCAGCAGCCAGCACAATGAGCAGTTCTTC
14 . TRBJ2-1 few TRBV18 CASSPSLVWDEQFF TGTGCCAGCTCACCCTCCCTCGTTTGGGATGAGCAGTTCTTC
14 TRBD1 TRBJ2-7 few TRBV7-2 CASSLGWTGYEQYF TGTGCCAGCAGCTTAGGGTGGACAGGCTACGAGCAGTACTTC
14 . TRBJ2-7 many TRBV10-3 CAISGAGKSYEQYF TGTGCCATCAGCGGGGCAGGGAAATCCTACGAGCAGTACTTC
15 TRBD1 TRBJ2-1 many TRBV7-9 CASSPDRARGNEQFF TGTGCCAGCAGCCCGGACAGGGCTAGGGGCAATGAGCAGTTCTTC
13 . TRBJ1-1 . TRBV11-3 CASSLFLSTEAFF TGTGCCAGCAGCTTATTCTTGAGCACTGAAGCTTTCTTT
12 . TRBJ1-5 few TRBV2 CASSATDQPQHF TGTGCCAGCAGTGCGACAGATCAGCCCCAGCATTTT
14 TRBD1 TRBJ1-1 few TRBV5-6 CASTQGTVNTEAFF TGTGCCAGCACCCAGGGGACAGTGAACACTGAAGCTTTCTTT
16 TRBD2 TRBJ2-5 . TRBV6-5 CASSYQLAAVGETQYF TGTGCCAGCAGTTATCAGCTAGCGGCCGTGGGTGAGACCCAGTACTTC
14 . TRBJ1-5 . TRBV4-1 CASSQEGRAQPQHF TGCGCCAGCAGCCAAGAAGGTAGGGCTCAGCCCCAGCATTTT
14 TRBD2 TRBJ2-5 . TRBV12-3/TRBV12-4 CASRGTSGQETQYF TGTGCCAGCAGAGGGACTAGCGGACAAGAGACCCAGTACTTC
13 TRBD2 TRBJ2-1 . TRBV29-1 CSVVTSGYNEQFF TGCAGCGTTGTGACTAGCGGCTACAATGAGCAGTTCTTC
14 TRBD1 TRBJ2-4 few TRBV2 CASSFNRGENIQYF TGTGCCAGCAGCTTTAACAGGGGGGAAAACATTCAGTACTTC
14 TRBD2 TRBJ2-7 . TRBV12-3/TRBV12-4 CASRRSGVSYEQYF TGTGCCAGCAGGCGTAGCGGGGTTTCCTACGAGCAGTACTTC
13 . TRBJ2-3 few TRBV29-1 CSAGTLAADTQYF TGCAGCGCCGGGACTCTCGCGGCAGATACGCAGTATTTT
13 TRBD1 TRBJ2-7 few TRBV20-1 CSVAPTGLDEQYF TGCAGCGTCGCCCCGACAGGGCTCGACGAGCAGTACTTC
15 . TRBJ1-5 . TRBV19 CASRIRSGTYQPQHF TGTGCCAGTAGAATTCGCTCAGGGACCTATCAGCCCCAGCATTTT
13 . TRBJ2-5 . TRBV18 CASSPVVGETQYF TGTGCCAGCTCACCAGTGGTGGGGGAGACCCAGTACTTC
13 TRBD2 TRBJ2-3 once TRBV3-1 CARPAGGADTQYF TGTGCCAGACCAGCGGGGGGAGCAGATACGCAGTATTTT
13 . TRBJ1-2 . TRBV7-9 CASSLAAGRGYTF TGTGCCAGCAGCTTAGCGGCAGGCCGGGGCTACACCTTC
12 . TRBJ2-5 medium-sized TRBV12-3/TRBV12-4 CASGQLQETQYF TGTGCCAGCGGACAGCTCCAAGAGACCCAGTACTTC
13 . TRBJ1-5 . TRBV7-2 CASSTGGIQPQHF TGTGCCAGCAGTACGGGGGGTATTCAGCCCCAGCATTTT
15 . TRBJ2-3 few TRBV7-2 CASSLQGPGADTQYF TGTGCCAGCAGCTTACAGGGACCAGGCGCAGATACGCAGTATTTT
16 TRBD2 TRBJ2-1 . TRBV20-1 CSARATWRGWYNEQFF TGCAGTGCTAGAGCAACTTGGCGGGGGTGGTACAATGAGCAGTTCTTC
14 . TRBJ1-2 . TRBV19 CASINPEGTYGYTF TGTGCCAGTATCAACCCGGAGGGGACTTATGGCTACACCTTC
17 TRBD1 TRBJ1-5 . TRBV6-5 CASSSDKQGAVDQPQHF TGTGCCAGCAGTTCGGATAAGCAGGGGGCGGTGGATCAGCCCCAGCATTTT
17 . TRBJ2-3 . TRBV4-3 CASSRALGGRGADTQYF TGCGCCAGCAGCCGAGCTTTGGGGGGCCGGGGGGCAGATACGCAGTATTTT
14 . TRBJ1-1 few TRBV5-1 CASSLTEVNTEAFF TGCGCCAGCAGCTTGACAGAAGTGAACACTGAAGCTTTCTTT
21 TRBD2 TRBJ2-3 . TRBV6-5 CASSYELKGGTSGVPPDTQYF TGTGCCAGCAGTTACGAGTTGAAGGGCGGGACTAGCGGAGTCCCTCCAGATACGCAGTATTTT
12 . TRBJ2-5 few TRBV7-9 CASSLGNEAQYF TGTGCCAGCAGCTTGGGGAACGAGGCCCAGTACTTC
17 . TRBJ2-7 many TRBV12-5 CASGLVRLTAEPYEQYF TGTGCTAGTGGTTTGGTACGATTGACAGCGGAACCCTACGAGCAGTACTTC
14 . TRBJ2-5 few TRBV10-3 CAISHGPNGETQYF TGTGCCATCAGCCACGGACCGAACGGGGAGACCCAGTACTTC
11 . TRBJ2-2 few TRBV2 CASSVTGELFF TGTGCCAGCAGCGTCACCGGGGAGCTGTTTTTT
15 . TRBJ2-2 many TRBV29-1 CSVGGFEGWSGELFF TGCAGCGTTGGAGGGTTTGAAGGGTGGAGCGGGGAGCTGTTTTTT